Presented here are 27 T cell receptor beta chains from one specimen sequenced in a study of human T cells and chemical hapten exposure. Time point in this sample: patch test 2, 6 weeks after DPC sensitization. As to treatment: therapeutic diphenylcyclopropenone sensitization with weekly scalp DPC. Using its own MiXCR run on the RACE reads, TCRdb lists one record per CDR3 protein. The repertoire holds about 85,000 distinct CDR3 sequences, with around 10% as singletons. The sample was whole blood, taken in connection with sensitization to the hapten diphenylcyclopropenone (DPC). The receptor source for this set is a man between 18 and 35 years old with alopecia areata. Some clones in this sample may be carry-over from other donors' samples.

This clonotype was seen at least ten times. V is TRBV20-1 and J is TRBJ2-2; 7 bases agree with TRBD1. Losses at the gene ends were 6 bases for V and 3 bases for J; bases not matched to a gene: 4. CDR3 length: 13 residues. Germline CDR1 and CDR2: DFQATT and SNEGSKA (reference sequence). In DNA form, the CDR3 reads TGCAGTGCGTTTACAGGGGACACCGGGGAGCTGTTTTTT. Translating it yields CSAFTGDTGELFF.

This clonotype occurred many times. This chain links TRBV6-4 with TRBJ2-1, with TRBD2 matching 9 bases. CDR3 length equals 15 residues. Germline assignment: CDR1 MRHNA and CDR2 SNTAGT. The V gene end was trimmed by 4 bases and the J gene end by 3 bases; junction bases not matched to a gene: 4. CDR3 region: CASSVSSGGYNEQFF. CDR3 sequence (DNA): TGTGCCAGCAGTGTTAGTAGCGGGGGCTACAATGAGCAGTTCTTC.

In its sample, this clonotype was seen a few times. This sequence joins TRBV28 and TRBJ2-7; D not certain. V was trimmed by 8 bases and J by 7 bases, leaving 24 bases between them. CDR1 is MDHEN, CDR2 SYDVKM, per germline. The CDR3 runs 15 residues. The CDR3 region has the DNA TGTGCCAGCGAAGGAACTCAGAGGAATCGTTATGAGCAGTACTTC. Translation: CASEGTQRNRYEQYF.

By its share, this clonotype is medium-sized. The V and J genes are TRBV11-2 and TRBJ1-5; 7 nucleotides line up with TRBD1. The CDR3 runs to 15 residues. From germline, CDR1 is SGHAT and CDR2 FQNNGV. The trim removed 2 bases at V and 0 bases at J, leaving 1 base unmatched. DNA of the CDR3: TGTGCCAGCAGCTTAACAGGGGCTAGCAATCAGCCCCAGCATTTT. This gives the protein CASSLTGASNQPQHF.

This clonotype has a count of ten or more. The chain couples TRBV7-2 to TRBJ2-7; D is perhaps TRBD1 (5 bases). Looked up from germline, CDR1 is SGHTA and CDR2 is FQGNSA. Trimming removed 1 base at V and 6 bases at J, with 13 bases between. This CDR3 region has 14 residues. The DNA for the CDR3 is TGTGCCAGCAGCTTAGGGCAGGGTACCTCCGAGCAGTACTTC. Its protein is CASSLGQGTSEQYF.

The V gene is TRBV3-1, the J gene TRBJ1-6, with 7 bases that match TRBD1. CDR1 and CDR2 from the germline V gene are LGHDT and YNNKEL (reference sequence). The trim removed 0 bases at V and 16 bases at J, leaving 6 bases unmatched. The CDR3 runs 13 residues. The CDR3 sequence: CASSQDRGMVLHF. In nucleotides, the CDR3 is TGTGCCAGCAGCCAAGACAGGGGGATGGTTCTCCACTTT.

This clonotype was observed at least ten times. CDR3 region: CASSGLDRENQPQHF. The CDR3 DNA is TGTGCCAGCTCCGGACTCGACCGCGAAAATCAGCCCCAGCATTTT. The genes are TRBV18 and TRBJ1-5; no firm D call. Deletions cut 6 bases from V and 4 bases from J, with 16 bases between. CDR1 is KGHSH and CDR2 is LQKENI in the germline V gene. The CDR3 is made up of 15 amino acids.

This clonotype appeared a few times. The genes are TRBV5-5 and TRBJ1-1; D is perhaps TRBD1 (5 bases). The CDR3 sequence is 16 residues long. V was shortened by 4 bases and J by 1 base, with 17 bases between the two germline ends. Per germline, CDR1 SGHKS and CDR2 YYEKEE (reference sequence). This chain's CDR3 is CASSIKTGTSNTEAFF. In DNA, the CDR3 is TGTGCCAGCAGCATAAAAACCGGGACTTCGAACACTGAAGCTTTCTTT.

This clonotype was seen once. The rearrangement uses TRBV4-1 and TRBJ2-7; no clear D. V was shortened by 2 bases and J by 6 bases, with 5 bases between the two germline ends. CDR3 length: 11 amino acids. The V gene's germline CDR1 is MGHRA and CDR2 YSYEKL. In DNA form, the CDR3 reads TGCGCCAGCAGCCAAACGGGCGAGCAGTACTTC. This codes for CASSQTGEQYF.

The chain carries TRBV20-1 and TRBJ2-6, with 9 bases fitting TRBD1. The CDR3 contains 18 residues. Germline CDR1 DFQATT, CDR2 SNEGSKA (reference sequence). V trimming: 0 bases; J trimming: 3 bases; junction bases outside the gene matches: 9. The CDR3 coding sequence is TGCAGTGCTAGAGATTCCGAGAGGACAGGGGTTGGGGCCAACGTCCTGACTTTC. Amino acids: CSARDSERTGVGANVLTF.

This clonotype turned up a few times. J is TRBJ1-1 and V is TRBV9, with D maybe TRBD1 (5 bases). The CDR3 has 11 residues. Looked up from germline, CDR1 is SGDLS and CDR2 is YYNGEE. CDR3 sequence (DNA): TGTGGGTGGGGGTTGAGGACTGAAGCTTTCTTT. Translating gives CGWGLRTEAFF.

V usage is TRBV4-1 and J usage is TRBJ1-2, with 9 positions matching TRBD1. Germline CDR1 reads MGHRA; CDR2 reads YSYEKL. This CDR3 comprises 16 residues. Trimming removed 2 bases from V and 8 bases from J; junction bases left unmatched: 12. DNA of the CDR3: TGCGCCAGCAGCCAACACCCAAGACAGGGGGTAGGAGGCTACACCTTC. It yields the protein CASSQHPRQGVGGYTF.

This clonotype was counted ten times or more. The V gene is TRBV12-3 or TRBV12-4, the J gene TRBJ1-1; D not certain. Trimming took off 7 bases at V and 1 base at J, with 1 base between the two ends. The CDR3 length is 10 residues. The CDR3 sequence: CASKNTEAFF. The CDR3 DNA sequence: TGTGCCAGCAAGAACACTGAAGCTTTCTTT.

This clonotype came up a few times. This chain connects TRBV12-3 or TRBV12-4 to TRBJ2-7; maybe TRBD2 (5 bases). This CDR3 comprises 15 residues. The V gene lost 5 bases and the J gene lost 6 bases, with 20 bases spanning the gap. The CDR3 DNA sequence: TGTGCCAGCAGTCCCTTCGACCCGGGTCGGGGCGAGCAGTACTTC. Translating gives CASSPFDPGRGEQYF.

This sequence joins TRBV6-4 and TRBJ1-4, with 9 bases lining up with TRBD1. V lost 1 base and J lost 6; bases outside the gene matches: 6. The germline V gene encodes CDR1 MRHNA and CDR2 SNTAGT. The CDR3 runs to 16 residues. CDR3 DNA sequence: TGTGCCAGCAGTGACTGGTCGGACAGGGGTGATGAAAAACTGTTTTTT. Protein: CASSDWSDRGDEKLFF.

There are many counts of this clonotype. V gene TRBV7-6 combines with J gene TRBJ1-4; D remains unclear. Trimming pared 5 bases from V and 0 bases from J, leaving 10 bases between. CDR1 is SGHVS, CDR2 FNYEAQ, per germline. The CDR3 length is 15 residues. The CDR3 DNA is TGTGCCAGCAGCGCCCTGGTGGCAACTAATGAAAAACTGTTTTTT. It translates to CASSALVATNEKLFF.

This clonotype was seen a few times. This rearrangement joins TRBV3-1 to TRBJ1-5; D not certain. V lost 4 bases and J 3 bases, leaving 10 bases between the germline ends. The CDR3 length is 14 residues. Germline V gene sequence: CDR1 LGHDT, CDR2 YNNKEL (reference sequence). In DNA, the CDR3 is TGTGCCAGCAGCCCCCTGGGCTTCAATCAGCCCCAGCATTTT. Protein sequence: CASSPLGFNQPQHF. Supplemented by reference TRBV3-1 and TRBJ1-5, the full variable domain reads DTAVSQTPKYLVTQMGNDKSIKCEQNLGHDTMYWYKQDSKKFLKIMFSYNNKELIINETVPNRFSPKSPDKAHLNLHINSLELGDSAVYFCASSPLGFNQPQHFGDGTRLSIL.

The chain employs TRBV7-2 and TRBJ1-6; unclear D gene. CDR1 SGHTA and CDR2 FQGNSA come from the germline V gene. The CDR3 length is 15 residues. The V end was cut by 2 bases, the J end by 6 bases, with 11 bases between. In DNA, the CDR3 is TGTGCCAGCAGCTTATCGGAGGGAGTTAATTCACCCCTCCACTTT. This translates into CASSLSEGVNSPLHF.

This sequence joins TRBV7-2 and TRBJ2-4; 7 bases fit TRBD1. This CDR3 spans 14 amino acids. CDR1 is SGHTA and CDR2 is FQGNSA in the germline V gene. V lost 5 bases, J lost 6 bases, and 7 bases stayed unmatched. For the CDR3, the DNA is TGTGCCAGCAGCCACGAAGGGGGCCTAAACATTCAGTACTTC. Amino acid sequence: CASSHEGGLNIQYF.

Remarks on this clonotype: A much more abundant neighbour one base away suggests this may be a read error. This sequence joins TRBV5-1 and TRBJ1-6; TRBD1 is a possible D gene (5 bases). V was pared by 0 bases and J by 10 bases, with 11 bases between. The CDR3 length is 14 residues. CDR1 SGHRS and CDR2 YFSETQ come from the germline V gene. The CDR3, as DNA: TGCGCCAGCAGCTTGGCTCAGGGTATGTCACCCCTCCACTTT. Its protein is CASSLAQGMSPLHF. Full variable domain (outside the CDR3, taken from reference TRBV5-1 and TRBJ1-6): KAGVTQTPRYLIKTRGQQVTLSCSPISGHRSVSWYQQTPGQGLQFLFEYFSETQRNKGNFPGRFSGRQFSNSRSEMNVSTLELGDSALYLCASSLAQGMSPLHFGNGTRLTVT.

This chain's CDR3 is CASSPELTSTDTQYF. The CDR3 DNA sequence: TGTGCCAGCAGTCCAGAACTAACTAGCACAGATACGCAGTATTTT. V is TRBV28 and J is TRBJ2-3; D gene uncertain. V shed 5 bases and J shed 0 bases, with 12 bases lying between them. The V gene's germline CDR1 is MDHEN and CDR2 SYDVKM. This CDR3 is 15 amino acids long.

This clonotype occurred many times. The V gene is TRBV20-1, the J gene TRBJ2-3; 9 bases match TRBD2. The CDR3 extends over 16 amino acids. Per germline, CDR1 DFQATT and CDR2 SNEGSKA (reference sequence). J lost 3 bases, V lost 0 bases, and 7 bases had no gene match. CDR3 amino acids: CSARDQSSGDTDTQYF. CDR3 sequence (DNA): TGCAGTGCTAGAGATCAGTCTAGCGGGGATACAGATACGCAGTATTTT.

This rearrangement joins TRBV18 to TRBJ1-2; weak D call: TRBD1 (5 bases). V gave up 3 bases and J gave up 3 bases, with 8 bases separating them. The CDR3 runs 13 residues. Germline V gives CDR1 KGHSH, CDR2 LQKENI. The CDR3 spells CASSPDTDYGYTF. Written as DNA, the CDR3 is TGTGCCAGCTCACCGGACACGGACTATGGCTACACCTTC.

This clonotype was seen a few times. This sequence joins TRBV4-1 and TRBJ2-3; D may correspond to TRBD1 or TRBD2 (5 bases each). The V gene's germline CDR1 is MGHRA and CDR2 YSYEKL. This CDR3 region has 13 residues. Trimming took 0 bases from V and 9 from J, leaving 10 bases between them. CDR3 region: CASSQERGATQYF. CDR3 nucleotide sequence: TGCGCCAGCAGCCAAGAGAGGGGTGCCACGCAGTATTTT.

This clonotype has only a few counts. V gene TRBV14 combines with J gene TRBJ2-4; possible D gene TRBD1, 5 bases. Germline-derived CDR1 and CDR2 are SGHDN and FVKESK. Trimming took 5 bases from V and 9 from J, leaving 11 bases between them. The CDR3 contains 12 residues. The CDR3 sequence: CASSGAGSIQYF. As DNA, the CDR3 is TGTGCCAGCAGCGGAGCAGGGTCCATTCAGTACTTC.

CDR3 region: CASRENTEAFF. DNA of the CDR3: TGTGCCAGTAGAGAGAACACTGAAGCTTTCTTT. The rearrangement links TRBV19 to TRBJ1-1, with D hard to call. The germline V gene has CDR1 LNHDA and CDR2 SQIVND (reference sequence). This CDR3 has 11 amino acids. Trimming cost V 6 bases and J 1 base, with 3 bases left between them.

V usage is TRBV19 and J usage is TRBJ2-2; the match to TRBD1 covers 8 bases. This CDR3 has 14 residues. The junction had 6 bases not matched to a gene; V was cut back by 9 bases and J by 3 bases. Germline CDR1 reads LNHDA; CDR2 reads SQIVND (reference sequence). CDR3 bases: TGTGCCAGCAACAGGGGGTCCGACACCGGGGAGCTGTTTTTT. Amino acids: CASNRGSDTGELFF.